This T cell receptor (beta chain) was captured by sequencing in a study of blood T cell repertoires in COVID-19. Participants were aged roughly 18 to 95 years, lived in 24 US areas, and enrolled virtually. Cohort 3 recovery required two negative PCRs, clearance, or symptom resolution. The length of the CDR3 is 15 residues. Germline V gene lookup returns CDR1 SGHRS and CDR2 YFSETQ. With V trimmed by 4 bases and J by 5 bases, 9 bases remained unmatched. The assay was immunoSEQ multiplex PCR, and TCRdb's table has in-frame clones only and misses some. The sample yields 250,000 to 350,000 clones, 85% to 90% seen once.

The TCR sequence derives from a woman in her late teens or twenties who had recovered from COVID-19. This chain links TRBV5-1 with TRBJ2-3; TRBD2 agrees at 8 bases. The sample taken for sequencing was PBMCs or T cells enriched from blood (not recorded which). The CDR3 loop reads CASSASGLGIDTQYF. The CDR3 DNA follows: TGCGCCAGCAGCGCGTCGGGACTAGGCATAGATACGCAGTATTTT.